Below are 28 T cell receptor beta chains sequenced from a single sample in a study of chemoradiotherapy in HPV16-positive cancers. Generated by immunoSEQ multiplex PCR, the TCRdb table keeps only in-frame clones and is missing some. The sample has approximately 13,000 clones, under 85% seen once. The specimen was collected from a patient who underwent chemoradiotherapy. These receptor sequences come from a human donor with HPV-associated anogenital cancer.

The chain combines TRBV30 with TRBJ1-4; TRBD1 is a possible D gene (5 bases). Trimming took 8 bases from V and 8 from J, leaving 15 bases between them. From germline, CDR1 is GTSNPN and CDR2 SVGIG (reference sequence). There are 12 residues in the CDR3. As DNA, the CDR3 is TGTGCCCGAACTCAGGGAAGAGAAAAACTGTTTTTT. Amino acids: CARTQGREKLFF.

The V call is TRBV9, the J call TRBJ1-3; perhaps TRBD1 as D (5 bases). Trimming took off 0 bases at V and 4 bases at J, with 14 bases between the two ends. The CDR3 loop spans 16 amino acids. Germline lookup yields CDR1 SGDLS and CDR2 YYNGEE. As DNA, the CDR3 is TGTGCCAGCAGCGTAGAGGGACCCGGGAGGGGAAACACCATATATTTT. Amino acid sequence: CASSVEGPGRGNTIYF.

The chain has TRBV9 and TRBJ1-5; D possibly corresponds to TRBD1 (5 bases). Looked up from germline, CDR1 is SGDLS and CDR2 is YYNGEE. This CDR3 is 20 amino acids long. V lost 3 bases to trimming and J lost 3 bases, with 28 bases between them. This CDR3 is CASSAVVCCPADRYNQPQHF. For the CDR3, the DNA is TGTGCCAGCAGCGCAGTAGTTTGTTGCCCGGCAGACAGATACAATCAGCCCCAGCATTTT. The full variable domain, in which reference TRBV9 and TRBJ1-5 provide the parts outside the CDR3, is DSGVTQTPKHLITATGQRVTLRCSPRSGDLSVYWYQQSLDQGLQFLIQYYNGEERAKGNILERFSAQQFPDLHSELNLSSLELGDSALYFCASSAVVCCPADRYNQPQHFGDGTRLSIL.

This clone appeared a few times. The chain combines TRBV11-3 with TRBJ2-7; D is undetermined. Germline loops: CDR1 SGHNT, CDR2 YENEEA. The CDR3 spans 15 residues. The V and J ends lost 1 base and 0 bases respectively, with 10 bases between them. DNA of the CDR3: TGTGCCAGCAGCTTAGGTGTCGGTGTCTCCTACGAGCAGTACTTC. Its protein is CASSLGVGVSYEQYF. Full variable domain (remainder filled in from reference TRBV11-3 and TRBJ2-7): EAGVVQSPRYKIIEKKQPVAFWCNPISGHNTLYWYLQNLGQGPELLIRYENEEAVDDSQLPKDRFSAERLKGVDSTLKIQPAELGDSAVYLCASSLGVGVSYEQYFGPGTRLTVT.

The V gene is TRBV7-6, the J gene TRBJ1-4, with a tentative D call TRBD1 (5 bases). Trimming pared 6 bases from V and 8 bases from J, leaving 22 bases between. The CDR3 is 16 residues long. Germline V CDR1 and CDR2: SGHVS, FNYEAQ. The CDR3 DNA sequence: TGTGCCAGCAGTCTAGATCCCCCGGGACTTCAAGAAAAACTGTTTTTT. Its translation is CASSLDPPGLQEKLFF. The whole variable domain, filled in from reference TRBV7-6 and TRBJ1-4, reads GAGVSQSPRYKVTKRGQDVALRCDPISGHVSLYWYRQALGQGPEFLTYFNYEAQQDKSGLPNDRFSAERPEGSISTLTIQRTEQRDSAMYRCASSLDPPGLQEKLFFGSGTQLSVL.

CDR3 bases: TGTGCCAGCAGCCCGGACAGGGGGTCTACCATCGTCCATGGCTACACCTTC. Residues: CASSPDRGSTIVHGYTF. The rearrangement uses TRBV27 and TRBJ1-2, with 10 bases fitting TRBD1. V was pared by 6 bases and J by 6 bases, with 16 bases of the junction left unmatched. The CDR3 sequence is 17 residues long. Germline V gene data show CDR1 as MNHEY and CDR2 as SMNVEV (reference sequence).

This clone was seen only a few times. This chain uses TRBV19 with TRBJ1-1; D gene ambiguous. There are 14 residues in the CDR3. Germline-derived CDR1 and CDR2 are LNHDA and SQIVND (reference sequence). Trimming pared 6 bases from V and 2 bases from J, leaving 13 bases between. The CDR3 sequence: CASSPIGSNTEAFF. The DNA of the CDR3 is TGTGCCAGTAGCCCAATCGGGAGTAACACTGAAGCTTTCTTT.

The chain carries TRBV21-1 and TRBJ2-5; no DNA check was done on the table's D call, TRBD1. TRBV21-1 is described as a pseudogene. The CDR3 totals 14 residues. The CDR3: CASIQGMCQETQYF. CDR3 nucleotide sequence: TGTGCCAGCATACAGGGAATGTGCCAAGAGACCCAGTACTTC.

This chain joins TRBV10-3 and TRBJ2-1; no reliable D call. With 7 bases removed from V and 5 bases from J, the gap between germline ends came to 9 bases. Germline lookup yields CDR1 ENHRY and CDR2 SYGVKD. The CDR3 length is 12 residues. As DNA, the CDR3 is TGTGCCATCAAGGGCGCAGACAATGAGCAGTTCTTC. Translated, it gives CAIKGADNEQFF.

The rearrangement uses TRBV6-1 and TRBJ2-3; TRBD2 matches at 8 bases. Trimming removed 5 bases from V and 6 bases from J; junction bases left unmatched: 10. The CDR3 loop spans 15 amino acids. Germline V gives CDR1 MNHNS, CDR2 SASEGT. CDR3 in DNA: TGTGCCAGCAGTATGGTTAGCGGGATGGTTGATACGCAGTATTTT. This sequence encodes CASSMVSGMVDTQYF.

By frequency in the sample, this clone is medium-sized. The chain recombines TRBV7-8 with TRBJ2-3; 13 nucleotides match TRBD2. Germline CDR1 reads SGHVS; CDR2 reads FQNEAQ. Trimming took 1 base from V and 0 from J; bases not matched to a gene: 7. This CDR3 region has 19 residues. The CDR3 DNA reads as TGTGCCAGCAGCTTAGAGCTAGGACTAGCGGGAGTGAGCACAGATACGCAGTATTTT. This codes for CASSLELGLAGVSTDTQYF.

In this sample, this clone turned up once. The CDR3 DNA follows: TGCGCCAGCAGCCAAGAACCCGGCAACCTCTACAATGAGCAGTTCTTC. It codes for CASSQEPGNLYNEQFF. The chain uses TRBV4-1 and TRBJ2-1; D is unresolved. The germline V and J ends were trimmed by 0 bases and 3 bases, with 12 bases remaining between them. Germline values: CDR1 MGHRA, CDR2 YSYEKL. The CDR3 length is 16 residues.

This clone came up a few times. The chain combines TRBV4-2 with TRBJ2-7, with 8 nucleotides matching TRBD2. This CDR3 spans 15 amino acids. With 1 base clipped from V and 2 bases from J, the junction kept 4 bases outside the gene matches. CDR1 is LGHNA, CDR2 YNFKEQ, per germline. CDR3 in amino acids: CASSQGFSGTYEQYF. CDR3 bases: TGTGCCAGCAGCCAAGGGTTTAGCGGGACCTACGAGCAGTACTTC.

This chain connects TRBV19 to TRBJ2-5, with 10 bases that match TRBD2. The germline CDR1 and CDR2 sequences are LNHDA and SQIVND (reference sequence). This CDR3 is built from 17 residues. V lost 3 bases to trimming and J lost 2 bases; unmatched junction nucleotides: 9. DNA for the CDR3: TGTGCCAGTAGTATTTATTTAGCGGGAGGACCACAAGAGACCCAGTACTTC. Translating gives CASSIYLAGGPQETQYF.

The gene calls are TRBV2 and TRBJ2-1; perhaps TRBD2 as D (5 bases). This CDR3 is built from 15 residues. Germline CDR1 reads SNHLY; CDR2 reads FYNNEI. Trimming stripped 6 bases from V and 7 bases from J, with 19 bases between. CDR3 amino acids: CASRASYGVLNEQFF. CDR3 nucleotide sequence: TGTGCCAGCAGGGCTAGCTATGGGGTGTTAAATGAGCAGTTCTTC.

The CDR3 here is CASSPLPGGRTEAFF. CDR3 nucleotide sequence: TGTGCCAGCAGCCCCCTCCCAGGGGGAAGAACTGAAGCTTTCTTT. This chain links TRBV6-5 with TRBJ1-1; 7 nucleotides agree with TRBD1. V was clipped by 6 bases and J by 5 bases; unmatched bases: 12. This CDR3 region has 15 residues. Germline loops: CDR1 MNHEY, CDR2 SVGAGI.

This clone qualifies as medium-sized (0.01 to 0.1%). This sequence joins TRBV5-1 and TRBJ1-2; 9 bases fit TRBD1. Trimming cost V 7 bases and J 6 bases; bases outside gene matches: 10. Germline CDR1 is SGHRS and CDR2 is YFSETQ. The CDR3 covers 14 residues. CDR3: CASGFGTGLNGYTF. DNA of the CDR3: TGCGCCAGCGGTTTCGGGACAGGGTTGAATGGCTACACCTTC.

The chain joins TRBV19 to TRBJ1-1; D unresolved. Trimming removed 6 bases at V and 0 bases at J, with 5 bases between. The germline CDR1 and CDR2 sequences are LNHDA and SQIVND (reference sequence). The CDR3 extends over 12 amino acids. The CDR3 DNA follows: TGTGCCAGTAGAGCCCTGAACACTGAAGCTTTCTTT. Translating gives CASRALNTEAFF.

The chain is built from TRBV5-8 and TRBJ2-7; D gene ambiguous. The CDR3 runs to 13 residues. The germline V gene has CDR1 SGHTS and CDR2 YDEGEE. The V and J ends lost 7 bases and 2 bases respectively, with 13 bases between them. The CDR3 reads CASDPDTAYEQYF. The CDR3 DNA follows: TGTGCCAGCGACCCCGACACAGCCTACGAGCAGTACTTC.

This rearrangement joins TRBV29-1 to TRBJ2-7; 10 bases line up with TRBD2. Trimming cost V 6 bases and J 2 bases; bases outside gene matches: 7. The CDR3 has 14 residues. Germline V lookup: CDR1 SQVTM, CDR2 ANQGSEA. The CDR3 spells CSVAGTSDTYEQYF. CDR3 DNA sequence: TGCAGCGTAGCCGGGACTAGCGACACCTACGAGCAGTACTTC.

The rearrangement joins TRBV6-5 to TRBJ2-1, with D possibly matching TRBD1 (6 bases). Germline V lookup: CDR1 MNHEY, CDR2 SVGAGI. This CDR3 contains 12 residues. V was cut by 5 bases and J by 13 bases, with 15 bases left in between. CDR3 nucleotide sequence: TGTGCCAGCAGTGACACGACAGGATCCCAGTTCTTC. Protein sequence: CASSDTTGSQFF.

The chain carries TRBV9 and TRBJ2-3; possibly TRBD1 for D (5 bases). From germline, CDR1 is SGDLS and CDR2 YYNGEE. The CDR3 spans 17 residues. V was clipped by 0 bases and J by 2 bases, with 16 bases between them. In nucleotides, the CDR3 is TGTGCCAGCAGCGTAGACGGCCGACAGTACCTCACAGATACGCAGTATTTT. It specifies CASSVDGRQYLTDTQYF.

V and J are TRBV5-1 and TRBJ1-4; TRBD1 matches 8 bases. The CDR3 is made up of 14 amino acids. V lost 3 bases to trimming and J lost 8 bases; unmatched junction nucleotides: 6. Germline V gene sequence: CDR1 SGHRS, CDR2 YFSETQ. CDR3 sequence (DNA): TGCGCCAGCAGCTCCCACGGACAGGGCGAAAAACTGTTTTTT. Encoded protein: CASSSHGQGEKLFF.

The rearrangement uses TRBV4-1 and TRBJ2-7; 10 bases are shared with TRBD1. CDR1 is MGHRA, CDR2 YSYEKL, per germline. The J segment lost 3 bases and the V segment lost 0 bases, leaving 5 bases of the junction unmatched. This CDR3 is 16 amino acids long. The CDR3 loop reads CASSQEVGTGDYEQYF. CDR3 nucleotides: TGCGCCAGCAGCCAAGAAGTCGGGACAGGGGACTACGAGCAGTACTTC.

The rearrangement uses TRBV9 and TRBJ2-1; no firm D call. This CDR3 has 16 residues. Germline CDR1 is SGDLS and CDR2 is YYNGEE. With 2 bases removed from V and 2 bases from J, the gap between germline ends came to 14 bases. CDR3 DNA: TGTGCCAGCAGCGTTAGCAGCCCATCTACCTACAATGAGCAGTTCTTC. It yields the protein CASSVSSPSTYNEQFF.

This chain links TRBV4-1 with TRBJ2-7; D call uncertain. Germline CDR1 MGHRA, CDR2 YSYEKL. V lost 6 bases and J 2 bases, leaving 11 bases between the germline ends. CDR3 length equals 13 residues. CDR3 in amino acids: CASSPDPTYEQYF. The CDR3 DNA reads TGCGCCAGCAGTCCCGACCCAACCTACGAGCAGTACTTC.

The chain combines TRBV19 with TRBJ1-3; 7 bases line up with TRBD1. The germline gives CDR1 LNHDA, CDR2 SQIVND (reference sequence). Trimming took 4 bases from V and 0 from J; bases not matched to a gene: 9. The CDR3 is made up of 17 amino acids. The CDR3 DNA reads TGTGCCAGTAGTAATCCGGACAGGACCTTCTCTGGAAACACCATATATTTT. This encodes CASSNPDRTFSGNTIYF.

The chain links TRBV2 to TRBJ2-1; 8 bases are a match to TRBD2. The trim removed 6 bases at V and 4 bases at J, leaving 8 bases unmatched. The CDR3 loop spans 15 amino acids. Germline V CDR1 and CDR2: SNHLY, FYNNEI. The CDR3 DNA is TGTGCCAGCAGCGCGAGCGGGAGTGGGTACAATGAGCAGTTCTTC. This encodes CASSASGSGYNEQFF.